Reported below is one T cell receptor (beta chain). Trimming removed 5 bases from V and 3 bases from J; junction bases left unmatched: 7. Germline V gene lookup returns CDR1 KGHSH and CDR2 LQKENI. The length of the CDR3 is 15 residues. This specimen comes from a study of lymphopenia after photon versus proton radiotherapy. Measured with immunoSEQ multiplex PCR; TCRdb has only the in-frame clones, and not every one. The sample has 25,000 to 35,000 clones; 75% to 90% are singletons. Sequenced material: peripheral blood, taken from a patient treated with proton-based radiotherapy. The gene calls are TRBV18 and TRBJ2-3; 8 nucleotides match TRBD1. This clonotype originated in a woman between 65 and 79 years old with pancreatic cancer. Some clones in this sample may be carry-over from other donors' samples. This CDR3 reads CASSSQGARTDTQYF. The CDR3 DNA reads TGTGCCAGCTCATCCCAGGGGGCAAGGACAGATACGCAGTATTTT.